Below are 11 T cell receptor beta chains sequenced from a single sample in a study of cytomegalovirus exposure and HLA in healthy donors. It was with 60 Vbeta and 13 Jbeta primers that the PCR ran. Method: immunoSEQ multiplex PCR; TCRdb's copy keeps in-frame clones and lacks some. The sample holds about 95,000 clones, about two thirds seen once. The sequenced material came from PBMCs. The receptors shown here come from a woman aged 45 to 65 in good health and CMV-seropositive.

This clone was detected once. The chain carries TRBV12-5 and TRBJ2-7, with 7 bases aligning to TRBD2. The CDR3 is 16 amino acids. V gave up 1 base and J gave up 6 bases; unmatched junction bases: 12. The germline gives CDR1 LGHNT, CDR2 FRNRAP. As DNA, the CDR3 is TGTGCTAGTGGTTTGGCCGTTGGGGCGGGAGCGGTCGAGCAGTACTTC. The encoded protein is CASGLAVGAGAVEQYF. Full variable domain (outside the CDR3, taken from reference TRBV12-5 and TRBJ2-7): DARVTQTPRHKVTEMGQEVTMRCQPILGHNTVFWYRQTMMQGLELLAYFRNRAPLDDSGMPKDRFSAEMPDATLATLKIQPSEPRDSAVYFCASGLAVGAGAVEQYFGPGTRLTVT.

The chain is built from TRBV19 and TRBJ2-7; weak D call: TRBD2 (6 bases). V dropped 8 bases and J dropped 1 base, with 18 bases sitting between them. The V gene's germline CDR1 is LNHDA and CDR2 SQIVND (reference sequence). This CDR3 has 15 amino acids. The CDR3 reads CASRNRDSGSYEQYF. The CDR3 bases are TGTGCCAGTCGGAACCGGGACTCGGGTTCCTACGAGCAGTACTTC.

V is TRBV9 and J is TRBJ2-1; D is unclear. Germline lookup yields CDR1 SGDLS and CDR2 YYNGEE. This CDR3 is 11 amino acids long. Trimming pared 6 bases from V and 5 bases from J, leaving 6 bases between. The CDR3 spells CASTSNNEQFF. The CDR3 DNA sequence: TGTGCCAGCACTTCTAACAATGAGCAGTTCTTC.

This chain joins TRBV11-2 and TRBJ2-7, with D perhaps TRBD1 (6 bases). This CDR3 is 12 amino acids long. The V end lost 3 bases, the J end lost 10 bases, and 13 bases lay between the germline ends. Germline V lookup: CDR1 SGHAT, CDR2 FQNNGV. CDR3 in amino acids: CASSLGARHQYF. The CDR3 bases are TGTGCCAGCAGCTTGGGGGCCCGGCACCAGTACTTC.

J is TRBJ2-1 and V is TRBV4-3; 8 nucleotides align to TRBD1. V shed 4 bases, J shed 3 bases, and the junction held 11 bases outside the gene matches. Germline-derived CDR1 and CDR2 are LGHNA and YSLEER. The CDR3 spans 17 residues. CDR3 DNA: TGCGCCAGCAGCCCCCAACCGACAGGGGCGGGCTACAATGAGCAGTTCTTC. This sequence encodes CASSPQPTGAGYNEQFF.

V and J are TRBV4-3 and TRBJ1-2; TRBD1 might be the D (6 bases). V lost 0 bases to trimming and J lost 6 bases, with 11 bases between them. Germline loops: CDR1 LGHNA, CDR2 YSLEER. The CDR3 has 14 amino acids. The CDR3 protein is CASSQEFGGHGYTF. CDR3 DNA: TGCGCCAGCAGCCAAGAGTTCGGGGGGCATGGCTACACCTTC.

The chain recombines TRBV7-6 with TRBJ2-1; D gene unclear. Deletions cut 3 bases from V and 8 bases from J, with 11 bases between. CDR1 SGHVS and CDR2 FNYEAQ come from the germline V gene. The CDR3 totals 13 residues. CDR3 residues: CASSLYSSDEQFF. The CDR3 DNA is TGTGCCAGCAGCTTGTATTCGAGTGATGAGCAGTTCTTC. Using reference TRBV7-6 and TRBJ2-1 for the parts outside the CDR3, the full variable domain is GAGVSQSPRYKVTKRGQDVALRCDPISGHVSLYWYRQALGQGPEFLTYFNYEAQQDKSGLPNDRFSAERPEGSISTLTIQRTEQRDSAMYRCASSLYSSDEQFFGPGTRLTVL.

This clone was detected a few times. The CDR3 protein is CASSQGGYYGYTF. CDR3 bases: TGTGCCAGTAGTCAGGGTGGCTACTATGGCTACACCTTC. The rearrangement uses TRBV19 and TRBJ1-2; TRBD1 might be the D (5 bases). This CDR3 spans 13 amino acids. V was shortened by 5 bases and J by 3 bases, with 10 bases between the two germline ends. CDR1 and CDR2 from the germline V gene are LNHDA and SQIVND (reference sequence).

The chain links TRBV28 to TRBJ2-7, with D perhaps matching TRBD2 (5 bases). V lost 2 bases and J 6 bases, leaving 8 bases between the germline ends. This CDR3 has 12 residues. The germline V gene has CDR1 MDHEN and CDR2 SYDVKM. CDR3: CASSLLASEQYF. CDR3 in DNA: TGTGCCAGCAGTTTACTAGCATCCGAGCAGTACTTC.

The chain links TRBV7-2 to TRBJ2-5; tentative D call: TRBD2 (5 bases). This CDR3 contains 15 residues. Germline loops: CDR1 SGHTA, CDR2 FQGNSA. Deletions cut 1 base from V and 4 bases from J, with 13 bases between. CDR3 in amino acids: CASSLVLGVRETQYF. In nucleotides, the CDR3 is TGTGCCAGCAGCTTAGTCCTCGGGGTTCGAGAGACCCAGTACTTC. The whole variable domain, remainder taken from reference TRBV7-2 and TRBJ2-5, is GAGVSQSPSNKVTEKGKDVELRCDPISGHTALYWYRQSLGQGLEFLIYFQGNSAPDKSGLPSDRFSAERTGGSVSTLTIQRTQQEDSAVYLCASSLVLGVRETQYFGPGTRLLVL.

This clone was observed a handful of times. This rearrangement joins TRBV5-1 to TRBJ2-7, with D tentatively TRBD1 (5 bases). CDR3 length equals 13 residues. CDR1 is SGHRS, CDR2 YFSETQ, per germline. V lost 4 bases and J 6 bases, leaving 14 bases between the germline ends. The CDR3 bases are TGCGCCAGCAGCGATGTAGGGGCCCCCGAGCAGTACTTC. As protein: CASSDVGAPEQYF.